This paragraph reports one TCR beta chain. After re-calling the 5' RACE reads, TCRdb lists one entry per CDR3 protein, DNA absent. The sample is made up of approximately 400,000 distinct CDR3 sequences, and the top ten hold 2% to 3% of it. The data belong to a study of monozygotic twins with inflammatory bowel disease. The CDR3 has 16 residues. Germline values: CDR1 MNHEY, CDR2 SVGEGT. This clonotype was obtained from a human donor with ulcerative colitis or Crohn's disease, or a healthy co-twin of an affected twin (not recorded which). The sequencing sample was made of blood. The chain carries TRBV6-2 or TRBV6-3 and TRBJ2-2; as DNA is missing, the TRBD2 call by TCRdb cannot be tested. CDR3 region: CASSFTSGRATGELFF.